The 31 T cell receptor beta chains below all came from one sample that was sequenced in a study of T cell responses to AZD1222 COVID-19 vaccine. Sequencing used immunoSEQ multiplex PCR; TCRdb keeps in-frame clones, though not all of them. The sample has 150,000 to 170,000 clones; roughly nine tenths are singletons. The sample in question was peripheral blood, obtained on day 0 of MenACWY control vaccination. The receptor set was obtained from an adult in good health.

This clone was counted between two and nine times. The chain links TRBV13 to TRBJ1-3; D is unclear. The CDR3 runs 14 residues. CDR1 and CDR2 from the germline V gene are PRHDT and FYEKMQ (reference sequence). V dropped 5 bases and J dropped 0 bases, with 8 bases sitting between them. The CDR3 DNA reads as TGTGCCAGCAGCAAACCCCTCTCTGGAAACACCATATATTTT. Translation gives CASSKPLSGNTIYF.

The chain combines TRBV6-6 with TRBJ1-1; a possible D gene is TRBD1 (6 bases). This CDR3 contains 15 residues. Trimming pared 0 bases from V and 0 bases from J, leaving 8 bases between. The germline CDR1 and CDR2 sequences are MNHNY and SVGAGI (reference sequence). CDR3 in DNA: TGTGCCAGCAGTTACTCCGGACAGTTGAACACTGAAGCTTTCTTT. Translating it yields CASSYSGQLNTEAFF.

This chain uses TRBV23-1 with TRBJ1-3; tentatively, D is TRBD1 (5 bases). TRBV23-1 is identified as an open reading frame with a role that is uncertain. V shed 4 bases and J shed 0 bases, with 13 bases lying between them. The CDR3 contains 16 residues. The CDR3 region is CASSRAGLDSGNTIYF. CDR3 DNA sequence: TGCGCCAGCAGTCGGGCAGGGCTTGACTCTGGAAACACCATATATTTT.

In its sample, this clone was seen a few times. This chain joins TRBV2 and TRBJ2-5; D gene ambiguous. Germline values: CDR1 SNHLY, CDR2 FYNNEI. Trimming took 7 bases from V and 0 from J, leaving 9 bases between them. The CDR3 is made up of 13 amino acids. The chain's CDR3 is CASTGRHQETQYF. The CDR3 bases are TGTGCCAGCACGGGCAGACACCAAGAGACCCAGTACTTC.

The chain combines TRBV2 with TRBJ1-5; D remains ambiguous. Per germline, CDR1 SNHLY and CDR2 FYNNEI. The CDR3 has 16 residues. Trimming stripped 2 bases from V and 9 bases from J, with 20 bases between. DNA of the CDR3: TGTGCCAGCAGTGAAAACGACGAGATACCCGATCTGCCCCAGCATTTT. Its translation: CASSENDEIPDLPQHF. Supplemented by reference TRBV2 and TRBJ1-5, the full variable domain reads EPEVTQTPSHQVTQMGQEVILRCVPISNHLYFYWYRQILGQKVEFLVSFYNNEISEKSEIFDDQFSVERPDGSNFTLKIRSTKLEDSAMYFCASSENDEIPDLPQHFGDGTRLSIL.

The J gene is TRBJ1-4, the V gene TRBV11-3; no firm D call. The CDR3 extends over 12 amino acids. CDR1 SGHNT and CDR2 YENEEA come from the germline V gene. With 4 bases removed from V and 8 bases from J, the gap between germline ends came to 8 bases. The CDR3 DNA follows: TGTGCCAGCAGCTCCCCACGCGAAAAACTGTTTTTT. It is translated as CASSSPREKLFF. The whole variable domain, remainder taken from reference TRBV11-3 and TRBJ1-4, is EAGVVQSPRYKIIEKKQPVAFWCNPISGHNTLYWYLQNLGQGPELLIRYENEEAVDDSQLPKDRFSAERLKGVDSTLKIQPAELGDSAVYLCASSSPREKLFFGSGTQLSVL.

As DNA, the CDR3 is TGCAGTGCTAGTAGCGGGAGATTCGGGAATGAGCAGTTCTTC. Its translation is CSASSGRFGNEQFF. The rearrangement uses TRBV20-1 and TRBJ2-1; TRBD2 agrees at 9 bases. Trimming took 3 bases from V and 7 from J; bases not matched to a gene: 7. Germline V CDR1 and CDR2: DFQATT, SNEGSKA (reference sequence). This CDR3 is built from 14 residues.

The V call is TRBV19, the J call TRBJ1-1; D is unclear. The CDR3 has 15 amino acids. CDR1 LNHDA and CDR2 SQIVND come from the germline V gene (reference sequence). The V gene lost 0 bases and the J gene lost 5 bases, with 13 bases spanning the gap. The CDR3 nucleotides are TGTGCCAGTAGTATAGAACCCGCCCTGGGGACTGAAGCTTTCTTT. It codes for CASSIEPALGTEAFF. Filled out from reference TRBV19 and TRBJ1-1, the complete variable domain reads DGGITQSPKYLFRKEGQNVTLSCEQNLNHDAMYWYRQDPGQGLRLIYYSQIVNDFQKGDIAEGYSVSREKKESFPLTVTSAQKNPTAFYLCASSIEPALGTEAFFGQGTRLTVV.

The chain uses TRBV7-2 and TRBJ2-6, with D possibly TRBD2 on 6 matching bases. Trimming removed 0 bases at V and 2 bases at J, with 8 bases between. CDR3 length: 16 residues. Germline V gene sequence: CDR1 SGHTA, CDR2 FQGNSA. CDR3 in DNA: TGTGCCAGCAGCTTAGCTTCGGGGGCTGGGGCCAACGTCCTGACTTTC. This encodes CASSLASGAGANVLTF.

The CDR3 nucleotides read TGTGCCAGCTCACCTACAACTCAGGGTTACACTGAAGCTTTCTTT. Translation gives CASSPTTQGYTEAFF. The J gene is TRBJ1-1, the V gene TRBV18, with D perhaps matching TRBD1 (5 bases). The length of the CDR3 is 15 residues. Per germline, CDR1 KGHSH and CDR2 LQKENI. V was trimmed by 3 bases and J by 3 bases, leaving 14 bases between them.

This chain uses TRBV12-3 or TRBV12-4 with TRBJ1-5; D might be TRBD1 (6 bases). Trimming removed 3 bases at V and 7 bases at J, with 10 bases between. This CDR3 spans 13 amino acids. The CDR3 DNA follows: TGTGCCAGCAGTTTGGGGGGGCACCAGCCCCAGCATTTT. This translates into CASSLGGHQPQHF.

This clone was detected only once. The chain has TRBV5-1 and TRBJ1-1; 9 bases match TRBD1. The CDR3 has 15 residues. Germline trimming cut 5 bases from V and 4 bases from J; bases unmatched to any gene: 9. Germline values: CDR1 SGHRS, CDR2 YFSETQ. DNA of the CDR3: TGCGCCAGCAGACCGGGACAGGGCTGGGGCACTGAAGCTTTCTTT. Translating gives CASRPGQGWGTEAFF.

The chain links TRBV27 to TRBJ2-7; D perhaps matches TRBD2 (6 bases). This CDR3 has 13 residues. Looked up from germline, CDR1 is MNHEY and CDR2 is SMNVEV (reference sequence). V gave up 6 bases and J gave up 0 bases, with 9 bases separating them. CDR3 bases: TGTGCCAGCAGCCCGGAGGGCTCCTACGAGCAGTACGTC. Translation gives CASSPEGSYEQYV.

The chain carries TRBV24-1 and TRBJ1-5; 9 nucleotides agree with TRBD1. Per germline, CDR1 KGHDR and CDR2 SFDVKD. Unmatched junction bases numbered 5, after V lost 2 bases and J lost 7 bases. CDR3 length equals 15 residues. In DNA, the CDR3 is TGTGCCACCAGTGATTGGACAGGGGACGGGCAGCCCCAGCATTTT. Protein product: CATSDWTGDGQPQHF.

The chain uses TRBV15 and TRBJ2-1, with 8 bases that match TRBD2. V was pared by 0 bases and J by 8 bases, with 3 bases of the junction left unmatched. The V gene's germline CDR1 is LNHNV and CDR2 YYDKDF (reference sequence). The CDR3 extends over 14 amino acids. CDR3 in DNA: TGTGCCACCAGCAGAGATCGGGGGGGCGATGAGCAGTTCTTC. Its protein is CATSRDRGGDEQFF.

The rearrangement links TRBV19 to TRBJ1-1; D gene unclear. CDR1 LNHDA and CDR2 SQIVND come from the germline V gene (reference sequence). The CDR3 is 14 residues long. Between the trimmed V and J ends, which lost 7 bases and 5 bases, there was a span of 17 bases. CDR3 protein: CASIGEGGRTEAFF. The CDR3 DNA reads TGTGCCAGTATCGGGGAAGGAGGGCGGACTGAAGCTTTCTTT.

The chain uses TRBV19 and TRBJ2-1; D gene uncertain. Between the trimmed V and J ends, which lost 9 bases and 0 bases, there was a span of 15 bases. In germline, CDR1 is LNHDA, CDR2 SQIVND (reference sequence). CDR3 length equals 15 residues. The CDR3 sequence is CASRLRAVSYNEQFF. The CDR3 bases are TGTGCCAGCCGTCTAAGGGCGGTCTCCTACAATGAGCAGTTCTTC.

This clone was seen repeatedly, ten times or more. The chain carries TRBV6-5 and TRBJ1-5; D is unclear. Germline V gives CDR1 MNHEY, CDR2 SVGAGI. V was shortened by 11 bases and J by 6 bases, with 20 bases between the two germline ends. The CDR3 totals 14 residues. CDR3 DNA: TGTGCCGCCGACTCGAGGGCGATTAGTCAGCCCCAGCATTTT. Residues: CAADSRAISQPQHF.

This clone was seen a single time. The J gene is TRBJ2-7, the V gene TRBV30; D is tentatively TRBD1 or TRBD2 (5 bases each). There are 16 residues in the CDR3. Germline-derived CDR1 and CDR2 are GTSNPN and SVGIG (reference sequence). V lost 0 bases, J lost 10 bases, and 25 bases lay in between. The DNA for the CDR3 is TGTGCCTGGAGTGTACCTGGCCGGGACCTACAGGAGATCCAGTACTTC. Protein product: CAWSVPGRDLQEIQYF.

V is TRBV7-2 and J is TRBJ2-7, with TRBD2 matching over 10 bases. CDR1 is SGHTA, CDR2 FQGNSA, per germline. The trim removed 5 bases at V and 2 bases at J, leaving 6 bases unmatched. The CDR3 has 15 residues. DNA of the CDR3: TGTGCCAGCAGCCTCGGACTAGCGGTAACCTACGAGCAGTACTTC. Protein sequence: CASSLGLAVTYEQYF.

This clone was counted a few times. This chain connects TRBV7-3 to TRBJ2-1, with D hard to call. With 1 base removed from V and 4 bases from J, the gap between germline ends came to 5 bases. Per the germline V gene, CDR1 is SGHTA and CDR2 is FQGTGA. This CDR3 comprises 13 residues. CDR3 region: CASSLNSYNEQFF. CDR3 nucleotides: TGTGCCAGCAGCTTAAACTCTTACAATGAGCAGTTCTTC. Combining the CDR3 with reference TRBV7-3 and TRBJ2-1 gives the whole variable domain GAGVSQTPSNKVTEKGKYVELRCDPISGHTALYWYRQSLGQGPEFLIYFQGTGAADDSGLPNDRFFAVRPEGSVSTLKIQRTERGDSAVYLCASSLNSYNEQFFGPGTRLTVL.

The chain joins TRBV27 to TRBJ1-3; a weak D match, TRBD1 (5 bases). The CDR3 is made up of 15 amino acids. V lost 6 bases and J 2 bases, leaving 14 bases between the germline ends. The germline gives CDR1 MNHEY, CDR2 SMNVEV (reference sequence). CDR3 in amino acids: CASSKGWGAGNTIYF. The CDR3 DNA reads TGTGCCAGCAGCAAGGGGTGGGGGGCTGGAAACACCATATATTTT.

The genes are TRBV7-2 and TRBJ1-4, with D perhaps matching TRBD1 (6 bases). Germline V gives CDR1 SGHTA, CDR2 FQGNSA. There are 15 residues in the CDR3. The V end lost 3 bases, the J end lost 4 bases, and 12 bases lay between the germline ends. The CDR3 protein is CASSFGGGDNEKLFF. CDR3 bases: TGTGCCAGCAGCTTCGGAGGGGGAGATAATGAAAAACTGTTTTTT.

The CDR3 sequence is CASSLALGGAANYNEQFF. In nucleotides, the CDR3 is TGTGCCAGCAGCTTAGCCCTAGGAGGAGCGGCCAACTACAATGAGCAGTTCTTC. The chain carries TRBV7-2 and TRBJ2-1, with D tentatively TRBD2 (5 bases). CDR1 is SGHTA and CDR2 is FQGNSA in the germline V gene. Trimming removed 0 bases at V and 3 bases at J, with 18 bases between. CDR3 length: 18 amino acids.

V is TRBV7-3 and J is TRBJ2-3; 8 bases are a match to TRBD2. The junction had 9 bases not matched to a gene; V was cut back by 4 bases and J by 0 bases. This CDR3 spans 17 amino acids. Germline CDR1 reads SGHTA; CDR2 reads FQGTGA. This CDR3 reads CASSSARSGGSTDTQYF. The CDR3 DNA reads TGTGCCAGCAGCTCCGCCCGTTCGGGAGGGAGCACAGATACGCAGTATTTT.

This chain joins TRBV6-5 and TRBJ2-7, with D possibly TRBD1 on 6 matching bases. CDR3 size: 14 residues. The V gene's germline CDR1 is MNHEY and CDR2 SVGAGI. The V end was cut by 5 bases, the J end by 1 base, with 12 bases between. CDR3 sequence: CASSPDRLSYEQYF. The CDR3 nucleotides are TGTGCCAGCAGTCCCGACAGGTTATCCTACGAGCAGTACTTC.

The chain uses TRBV5-6 and TRBJ1-2; a weak D match, TRBD1 (6 bases). The CDR3 totals 15 residues. Germline V CDR1 and CDR2: SGHDT, YYEEEE. V was trimmed by 2 bases and J by 3 bases, leaving 14 bases between them. DNA for the CDR3: TGTGCCAGCAGCTTTGAACAGGGCTTTGACTATGGCTACACCTTC. Translated: CASSFEQGFDYGYTF.

The rearrangement joins TRBV11-2 to TRBJ2-7; D uncertain. CDR1 and CDR2 (germline): SGHAT, FQNNGV. The CDR3 is 14 residues long. V gave up 4 bases and J gave up 0 bases, with 10 bases separating them. The CDR3 loop is CASSSMVLSYEQYF. As DNA, the CDR3 is TGTGCCAGCAGCTCGATGGTTCTCTCCTACGAGCAGTACTTC.

This clone appeared a few times. J is TRBJ1-4 and V is TRBV5-1, with 7 nucleotides matching TRBD1. The CDR3 contains 15 residues. From germline, CDR1 is SGHRS and CDR2 YFSETQ. J gave up 8 bases and V 7 bases, and 14 bases lay outside the gene matches. For the CDR3, the DNA is TGCGCCAGCCAGAGTATGGAGGGACAGCCCGAAAAACTGTTTTTT. This translates into CASQSMEGQPEKLFF.

On this clone: Within the sample, other DNA sequences also encode this same CDR3. The genes are TRBV3-1 (or the pseudogene TRBV3-2) and TRBJ1-1; the D is unclear. Deletions cut 0 bases from V and 1 base from J, with 6 bases between. The CDR3 runs to 14 residues. Per the germline V gene, CDR1 is LGHDT and CDR2 is YNNKEL (reference sequence). The CDR3 DNA reads TGTGCCAGCAGCCAAGATGGGCGGAACACTGAAGCTTTCTTT. This sequence encodes CASSQDGRNTEAFF.

This chain uses TRBV6-5 with TRBJ1-5; D gene ambiguous. The CDR3 sequence is 14 residues long. CDR1 and CDR2 (germline): MNHEY, SVGAGI. The germline V and J ends were trimmed by 6 bases and 1 base, with 10 bases remaining between them. CDR3 coding DNA: TGTGCCAGCAGCCGCGGGGTAAGCAATCAGCCCCAGCATTTT. This sequence encodes CASSRGVSNQPQHF.